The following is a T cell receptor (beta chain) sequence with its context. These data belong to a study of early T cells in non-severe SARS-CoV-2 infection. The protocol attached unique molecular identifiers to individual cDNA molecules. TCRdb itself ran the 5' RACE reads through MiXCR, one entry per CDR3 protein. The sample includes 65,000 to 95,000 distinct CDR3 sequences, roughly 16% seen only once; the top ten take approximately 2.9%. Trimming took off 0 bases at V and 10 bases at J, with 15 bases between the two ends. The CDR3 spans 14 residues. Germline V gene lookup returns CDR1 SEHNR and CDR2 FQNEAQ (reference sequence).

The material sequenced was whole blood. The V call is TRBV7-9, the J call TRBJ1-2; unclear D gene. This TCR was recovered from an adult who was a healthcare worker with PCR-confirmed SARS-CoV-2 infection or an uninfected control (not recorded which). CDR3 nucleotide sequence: TGTGCCAGCAGCTTAGCTCTCGCCCCGGGGATCTACACCTTC. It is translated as CASSLALAPGIYTF.